This T cell receptor (beta chain) came from a study of T cells in Graves' hyperthyroidism and ophthalmopathy. The investigators amplified TCR beta CDR3 regions from RNA transcripts. Initially, a first-round RT-PCR of the TCR CDR3 employed the HTBI primer set. TCRdb reprocessed the multiplex PCR reads with MiXCR, giving one entry per CDR3 protein. In the table there are about 550,000 distinct CDR3 sequences, about a fifth of which are singletons. CDR1 is MNHNS and CDR2 is SASEGT in the germline V gene. This CDR3 spans 16 amino acids. V was pared by 3 bases and J by 5 bases, with 19 bases between. This clonotype has a count of ten or more. Isolation of PBMCs was performed on 10 ml fresh peripheral blood.

The sequence derives from a man between 18 and 29 years old with Graves' hyperthyroidism. Sequenced: blood. The chain carries TRBV6-1 and TRBJ1-1, with D possibly being TRBD1 (5 bases). The CDR3 spells CASSEGQAGLETEAFF. CDR3 bases: TGTGCCAGCAGTGAGGGGCAGGCCGGGCTGGAAACTGAAGCTTTCTTT.